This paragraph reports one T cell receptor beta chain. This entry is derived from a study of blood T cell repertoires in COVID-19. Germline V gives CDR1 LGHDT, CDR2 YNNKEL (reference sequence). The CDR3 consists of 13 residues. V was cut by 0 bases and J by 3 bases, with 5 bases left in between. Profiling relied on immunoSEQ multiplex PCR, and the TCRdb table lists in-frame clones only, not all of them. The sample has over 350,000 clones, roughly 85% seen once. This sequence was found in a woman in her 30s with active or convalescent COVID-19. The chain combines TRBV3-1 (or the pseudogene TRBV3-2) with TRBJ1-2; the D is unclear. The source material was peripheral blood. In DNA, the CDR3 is TGTGCCAGCAGCCAAGAGACTGACTATGGCTACACCTTC. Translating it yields CASSQETDYGYTF.